This T cell receptor (beta chain) is drawn from a study of blood T cell repertoires in COVID-19. On the study more broadly: Samples came from the United States, Italy and Spain, spanning acute and convalescent COVID-19. PBMCs, B-cell-depleted T cells, or T cells provided the cDNA or gDNA that made up the material.

Germline values: CDR1 SGDLS, CDR2 YYNGEE. V lost 0 bases to trimming and J lost 6 bases; unmatched junction nucleotides: 8. The length of the CDR3 is 17 residues. Authors' analysis steps: Cell counts per sample came from amplifying reference gene primers. The protocol was immunoSEQ multiplex PCR, while the TCRdb copy is restricted to in-frame clones and leaves out a portion. V and J calls and clone size are those listed in that table; D and trimming were worked out from the DNA. Here the sample spans about 100,000 clones, 85% being singletons. Sequencing input: peripheral blood. The rearrangement uses TRBV9 and TRBJ2-2, with 10 bases identical to TRBD1. This TCR was sampled from a woman in her 70s with active or convalescent COVID-19. CDR3 amino acids: CASSVVETGGFAGELFF. The CDR3, as DNA: TGTGCCAGCAGCGTAGTCGAGACAGGGGGCTTCGCCGGGGAGCTGTTTTTT.